What follows describes a single TCR beta chain. This clonotype was counted ten times or more. No antigen is known for it. Base qualities are not recorded, but no much larger clone differs from it by a single base. Sequencing used an Illumina HiSeq 2000. TCR beta chain libraries were generated through multiplex PCR amplification. The amplified TCR beta chain products were analyzed by high-throughput sequencing. The raw public data were reprocessed by TCRdb itself: fastp quality trimming at Q25, MiXCR clonotype calling, in-frame beta chains only. Identical CDR3 protein sequences are pooled into one entry, listed with their most common genes and DNA. Counted in this sample were some 120,000 distinct CDR3 sequences; about 20% of them appeared once. The top ten clonotypes cover less than 4.5% of the sample. This record belongs to a study of breast tumors, draining lymph nodes, adjacent tissues (dated by TCRdb to the mid-2010s). Concerning the study at large: TCR beta repertoires were compared across tumor, adjacent nontumor tissue and axillary lymph nodes obtained from breast cancer patients. In human breast cancer, the study set out to assess how tumor, surrounding tissue and draining lymph node repertoires relate to one another and whether T cells might be exchanged between them. General conclusions and limits of the study: The conclusion that tumor T cells originate in lymph nodes was presented as consistent with a hypothesis rather than as directly demonstrated. T-cell repertoire diversity in tumors was found to be lower than in lymph nodes but higher than in nontumor tissue, and preferential V and J gene usage was observed. The data were considered consistent with the idea that most tumor T cells come from the lymph node and then expand in tumor tissue. The similarity between tumor and nontumor tissue repertoires was significantly greater in luminal-like breast cancer than in basal-like breast cancer.

Lymph node samples came from the axillary draining lymph nodes of breast cancer patients. The source of this sequence is a female donor with breast cancer. Some clones in this sample may be carry-over from other donors' samples. The sample taken for sequencing was axillary lymph node tissue.

The CDR3 here reads CSVAGSTVGEQYF. The nucleotide sequence reads TGCAGCGTTGCCGGAAGTACAGTGGGCGAGCAGTACTTC. The chain was built from TRBV29-1 and TRBJ2-7; no D gene call is confident. The CDR3 starts with the cysteine, ends with the phenylalanine, and has 13 residues. Only the CDR3 DNA is retained, 39 bases long and in frame from the first base. CDR1 SQVTM and CDR2 ANQGSEA were looked up in the germline V gene. The V end loses 4 bases and the J end loses 6 bases, and a stretch of 16 bases separates them.